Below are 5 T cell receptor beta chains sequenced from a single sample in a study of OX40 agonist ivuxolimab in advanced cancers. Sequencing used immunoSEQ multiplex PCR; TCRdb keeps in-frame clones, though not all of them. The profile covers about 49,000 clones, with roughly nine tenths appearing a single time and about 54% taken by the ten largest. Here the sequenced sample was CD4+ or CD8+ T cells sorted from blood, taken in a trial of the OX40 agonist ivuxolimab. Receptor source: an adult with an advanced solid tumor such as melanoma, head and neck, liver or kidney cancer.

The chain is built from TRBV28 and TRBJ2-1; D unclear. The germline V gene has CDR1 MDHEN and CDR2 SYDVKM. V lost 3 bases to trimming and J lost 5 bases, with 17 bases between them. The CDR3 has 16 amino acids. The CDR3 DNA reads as TGTGCCAGCAGTTTCGGTGGAGTAATTGGGCACAATGAGCAGTTCTTC. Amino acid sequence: CASSFGGVIGHNEQFF.

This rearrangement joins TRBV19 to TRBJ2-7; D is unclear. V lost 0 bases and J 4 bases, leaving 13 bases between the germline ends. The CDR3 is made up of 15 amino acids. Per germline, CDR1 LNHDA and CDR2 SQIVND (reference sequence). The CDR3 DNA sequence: TGTGCCAGTAGTATAGACCGCTCCTCCGTTTACGAGCAGTACTTC. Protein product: CASSIDRSSVYEQYF.

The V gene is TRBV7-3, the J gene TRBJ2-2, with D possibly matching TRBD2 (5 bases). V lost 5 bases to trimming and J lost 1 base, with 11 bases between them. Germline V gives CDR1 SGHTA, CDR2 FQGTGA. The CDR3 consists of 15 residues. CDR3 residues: CASSDLRGNTGELFF. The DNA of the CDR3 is TGTGCCAGCAGCGATCTACGGGGGAACACCGGGGAGCTGTTTTTT.

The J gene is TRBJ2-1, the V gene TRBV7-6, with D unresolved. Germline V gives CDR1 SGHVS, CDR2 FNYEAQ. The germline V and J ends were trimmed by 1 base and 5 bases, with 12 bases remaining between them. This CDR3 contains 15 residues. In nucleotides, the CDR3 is TGTGCCAGCAGCTTAGGGAGATCGGCCCACAATGAGCAGTTCTTC. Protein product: CASSLGRSAHNEQFF.

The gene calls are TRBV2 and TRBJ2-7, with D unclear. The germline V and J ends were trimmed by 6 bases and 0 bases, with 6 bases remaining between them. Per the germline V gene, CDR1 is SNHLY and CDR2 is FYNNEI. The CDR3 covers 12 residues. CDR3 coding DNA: TGTGCCAGCAGGGACGACTCCTACGAGCAGTACTTC. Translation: CASRDDSYEQYF. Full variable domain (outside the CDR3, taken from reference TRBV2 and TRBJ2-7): EPEVTQTPSHQVTQMGQEVILRCVPISNHLYFYWYRQILGQKVEFLVSFYNNEISEKSEIFDDQFSVERPDGSNFTLKIRSTKLEDSAMYFCASRDDSYEQYFGPGTRLTVT.